This T cell receptor (beta chain) was observed in a study of blood T cell repertoires in COVID-19. Study context: COVID-19 samples from acute and convalescent phases originated in the United States, Italy and Spain. The analysed material was cDNA or gDNA that came from T cells, B-cell-depleted T cells, or PBMCs.

Sequencing used immunoSEQ multiplex PCR; TCRdb keeps in-frame clones, though not all of them. This sample has tens of thousands of clones; about 89% occur once, and the top ten carry approximately 30%. Looked up from germline, CDR1 is LGHNA and CDR2 is YSLEER. The V end lost 3 bases, the J end lost 7 bases, and 22 bases lay between the germline ends. The CDR3 sequence is 17 residues long. The chain is built from TRBV4-3 and TRBJ2-1, with D possibly being TRBD1 (6 bases). Sequences were obtained from peripheral blood. The sequence was obtained from a woman in her seventies with active COVID-19. The CDR3 sequence is CASSQDRVRSVPNEQFF. In DNA form, the CDR3 reads TGCGCCAGCAGCCAGGACAGAGTCAGGTCGGTGCCAAATGAGCAGTTCTTC.